The next 6 T cell receptor beta chains were all read from a single sample in a study of cytomegalovirus exposure and HLA in healthy donors. The PCR used 60 Vbeta and 13 Jbeta primers. The assay was immunoSEQ multiplex PCR, and TCRdb's table has in-frame clones only and misses some. The table shows some 190,000 clones, with 87% occurring only once. The sequencing input was PBMCs. All receptors come from a boy aged 2 to 9 in good health and CMV-seronegative.

The chain links TRBV28 to TRBJ2-2; D may be TRBD2 (5 bases). V lost 8 bases and J 4 bases, leaving 20 bases between the germline ends. The V gene's germline CDR1 is MDHEN and CDR2 SYDVKM. The CDR3 extends over 16 amino acids. The CDR3 spells CASLHHAASSTGELFF. As DNA, the CDR3 is TGTGCCAGCCTCCATCATGCGGCTAGCAGCACCGGGGAGCTGTTTTTT.

This clone was seen more than once but under ten times. The V call is TRBV10-3, the J call TRBJ1-4; 7 positions match TRBD1. After removal of 5 bases from V and 8 bases from J, the junction contained 5 bases not matched to a gene. The CDR3 runs to 13 residues. Germline CDR1 reads ENHRY; CDR2 reads SYGVKD. CDR3 DNA sequence: TGTGCCATCAGTTCAGGGGGATCCGAAAAACTGTTTTTT. Translating it yields CAISSGGSEKLFF.

This sequence joins TRBV27 and TRBJ1-1; D not certain. The V and J ends lost 0 bases and 3 bases respectively, with 14 bases between them. The CDR3 loop spans 16 amino acids. Germline lookup yields CDR1 MNHEY and CDR2 SMNVEV (reference sequence). The CDR3 sequence: CASSLSRVLRDTEAFF. The CDR3 nucleotides read TGTGCCAGCAGTTTATCGAGGGTCCTACGGGACACTGAAGCTTTCTTT.

The rearrangement joins TRBV5-4 to TRBJ1-6, with D possibly being TRBD1 (6 bases). The V gene lost 4 bases and the J gene lost 8 bases, with 22 bases spanning the gap. Germline V gene sequence: CDR1 SGHNT, CDR2 YYREEE (reference sequence). The CDR3 is 17 residues long. The CDR3 here is CASSDRILGDVDSPLHF. The CDR3 bases are TGTGCCAGCAGCGACAGGATCTTGGGGGATGTAGATTCACCCCTCCACTTT.

The CDR3 nucleotides read TGTGCCAGCAGTCCTCCTACATCGGGCACTGAAGCTTTCTTT. Its protein is CASSPPTSGTEAFF. V usage is TRBV6-1 and J usage is TRBJ1-1; D unresolved. The CDR3 is 14 residues long. CDR1 is MNHNS, CDR2 SASEGT, per germline. Trimming stripped 5 bases from V and 4 bases from J, with 14 bases between.

The V call is TRBV19, the J call TRBJ2-2, with D possibly being TRBD2 (6 bases). CDR3 length: 15 residues. V lost 1 base and J lost 6, with 12 bases in between. The germline V gene has CDR1 LNHDA and CDR2 SQIVND (reference sequence). CDR3 sequence: CASSIGAGLPGELFF. For the CDR3, the DNA is TGTGCCAGTAGTATAGGTGCGGGACTCCCCGGGGAGCTGTTTTTT.